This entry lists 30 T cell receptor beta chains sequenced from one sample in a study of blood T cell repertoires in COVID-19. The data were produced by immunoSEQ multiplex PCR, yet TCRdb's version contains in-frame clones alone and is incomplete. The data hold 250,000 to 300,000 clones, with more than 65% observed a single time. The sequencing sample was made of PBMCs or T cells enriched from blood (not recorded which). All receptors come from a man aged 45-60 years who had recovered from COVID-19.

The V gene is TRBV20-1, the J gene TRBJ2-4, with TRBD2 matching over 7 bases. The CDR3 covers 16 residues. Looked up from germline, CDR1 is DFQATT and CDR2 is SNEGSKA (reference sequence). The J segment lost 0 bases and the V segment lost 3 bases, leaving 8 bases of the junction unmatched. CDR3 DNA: TGCAGTGCTAGTGGTGTCCTAGCGGTAGCCAAAAACATTCAGTACTTC. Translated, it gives CSASGVLAVAKNIQYF.

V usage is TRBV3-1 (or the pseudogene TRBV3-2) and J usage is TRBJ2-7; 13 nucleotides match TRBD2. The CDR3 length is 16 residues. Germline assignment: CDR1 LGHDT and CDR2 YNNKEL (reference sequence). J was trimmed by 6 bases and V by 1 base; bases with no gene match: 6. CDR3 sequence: CASSQGTSGRSAEQYF. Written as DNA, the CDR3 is TGTGCCAGCAGCCAAGGGACTAGCGGGAGATCTGCCGAGCAGTACTTC.

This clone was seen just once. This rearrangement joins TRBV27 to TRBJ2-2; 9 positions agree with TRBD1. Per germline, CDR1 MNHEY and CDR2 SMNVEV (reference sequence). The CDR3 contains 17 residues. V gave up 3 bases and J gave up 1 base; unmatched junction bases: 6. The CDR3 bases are TGTGCCAGCAGTTTTAACAGGGGGCCTCGGAACACCGGGGAGCTGTTTTTT. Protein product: CASSFNRGPRNTGELFF.

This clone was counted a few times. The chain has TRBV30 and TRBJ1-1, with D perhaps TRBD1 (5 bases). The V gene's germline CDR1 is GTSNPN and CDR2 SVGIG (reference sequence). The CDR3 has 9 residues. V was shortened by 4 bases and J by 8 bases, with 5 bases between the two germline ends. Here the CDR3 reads CAWNREAFF. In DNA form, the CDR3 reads TGTGCCTGGAACAGGGAAGCTTTCTTT.

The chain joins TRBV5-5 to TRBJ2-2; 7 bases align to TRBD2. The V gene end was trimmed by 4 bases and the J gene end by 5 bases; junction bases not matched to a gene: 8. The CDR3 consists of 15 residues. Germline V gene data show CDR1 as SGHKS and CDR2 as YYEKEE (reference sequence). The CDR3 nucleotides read TGTGCCAGCAGCCCGAGGGAGGGTTTAACCGGGGAGCTGTTTTTT. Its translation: CASSPREGLTGELFF.

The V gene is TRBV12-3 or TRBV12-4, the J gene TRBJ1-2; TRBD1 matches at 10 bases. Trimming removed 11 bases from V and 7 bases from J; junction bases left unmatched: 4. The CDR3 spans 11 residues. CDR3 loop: CACGQGGGYTF. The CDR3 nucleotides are TGTGCCTGCGGACAGGGGGGTGGCTACACCTTC.

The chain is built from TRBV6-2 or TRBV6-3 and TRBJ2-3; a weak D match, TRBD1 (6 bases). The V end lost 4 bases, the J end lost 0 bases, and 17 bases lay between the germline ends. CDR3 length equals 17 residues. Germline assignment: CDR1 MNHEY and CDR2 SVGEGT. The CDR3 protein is CASSSGALGSSTDTQYF. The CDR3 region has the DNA TGTGCCAGCAGTTCAGGGGCACTCGGGTCTAGCACAGATACGCAGTATTTT.

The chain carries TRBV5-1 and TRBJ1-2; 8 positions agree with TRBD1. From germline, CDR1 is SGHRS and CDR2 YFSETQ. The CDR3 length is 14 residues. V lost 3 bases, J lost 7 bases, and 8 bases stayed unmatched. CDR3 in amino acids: CASSSGIRGLGYTF. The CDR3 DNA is TGCGCCAGCAGCTCGGGGATCAGGGGGCTTGGCTACACCTTC.

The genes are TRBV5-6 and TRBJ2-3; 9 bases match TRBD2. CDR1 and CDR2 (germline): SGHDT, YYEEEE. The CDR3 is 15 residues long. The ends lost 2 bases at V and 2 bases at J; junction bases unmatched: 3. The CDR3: CASSFLAGATDTQYF. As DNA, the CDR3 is TGTGCCAGCAGCTTTTTAGCGGGGGCCACAGATACGCAGTATTTT.

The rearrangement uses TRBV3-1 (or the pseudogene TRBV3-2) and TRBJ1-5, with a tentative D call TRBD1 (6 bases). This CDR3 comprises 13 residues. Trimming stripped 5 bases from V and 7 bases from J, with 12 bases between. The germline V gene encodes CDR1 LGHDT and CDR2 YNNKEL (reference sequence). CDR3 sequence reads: CASSFGRGQPQHF. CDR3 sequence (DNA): TGTGCCAGCAGCTTTGGTAGGGGGCAGCCCCAGCATTTT.

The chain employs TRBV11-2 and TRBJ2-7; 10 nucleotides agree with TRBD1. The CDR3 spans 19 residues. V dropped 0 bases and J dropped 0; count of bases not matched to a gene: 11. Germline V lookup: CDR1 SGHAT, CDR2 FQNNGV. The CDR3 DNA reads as TGTGCCAGCAGCTTAGATCAGGAATACGGGACAGGGGTCTCCTACGAGCAGTACTTC. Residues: CASSLDQEYGTGVSYEQYF. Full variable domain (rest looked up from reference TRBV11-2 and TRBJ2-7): EAGVAQSPRYKIIEKRQSVAFWCNPISGHATLYWYQQILGQGPKLLIQFQNNGVVDDSQLPKDRFSAERLKGVDSTLKIQPAKLEDSAVYLCASSLDQEYGTGVSYEQYFGPGTRLTVT.

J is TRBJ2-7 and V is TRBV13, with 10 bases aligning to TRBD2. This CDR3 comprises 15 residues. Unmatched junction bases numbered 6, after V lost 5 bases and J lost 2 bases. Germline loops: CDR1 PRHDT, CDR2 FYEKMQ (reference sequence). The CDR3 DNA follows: TGTGCCAGCAGCCCCGCCAGCGGGGGGGCCTACGAGCAGTACTTC. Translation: CASSPASGGAYEQYF. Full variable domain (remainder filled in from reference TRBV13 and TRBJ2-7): AAGVIQSPRHLIKEKRETATLKCYPIPRHDTVYWYQQGPGQDPQFLISFYEKMQSDKGSIPDRFSAQQFSDYHSELNMSSLELGDSALYFCASSPASGGAYEQYFGPGTRLTVT.

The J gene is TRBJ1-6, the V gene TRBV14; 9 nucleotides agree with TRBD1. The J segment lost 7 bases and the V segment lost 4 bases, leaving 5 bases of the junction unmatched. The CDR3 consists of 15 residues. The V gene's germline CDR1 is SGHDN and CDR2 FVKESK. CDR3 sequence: CASSREGTGNSPLHF. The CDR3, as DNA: TGTGCCAGCAGCCGCGAGGGGACAGGGAATTCACCCCTCCACTTT.

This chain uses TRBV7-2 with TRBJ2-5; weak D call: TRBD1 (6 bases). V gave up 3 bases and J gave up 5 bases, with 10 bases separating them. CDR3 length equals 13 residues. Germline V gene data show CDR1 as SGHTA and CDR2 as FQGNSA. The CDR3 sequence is CASSFRDKETQYF. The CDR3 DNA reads TGTGCCAGCAGCTTCCGGGACAAGGAGACCCAGTACTTC.

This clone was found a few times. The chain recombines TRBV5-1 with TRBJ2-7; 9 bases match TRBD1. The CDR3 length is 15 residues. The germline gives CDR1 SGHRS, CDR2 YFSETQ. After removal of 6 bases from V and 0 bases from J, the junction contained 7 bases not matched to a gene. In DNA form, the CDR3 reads TGCGCCAGCAACCCAACAGGGGGCCTCTCCTACGAGCAGTACTTC. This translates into CASNPTGGLSYEQYF.

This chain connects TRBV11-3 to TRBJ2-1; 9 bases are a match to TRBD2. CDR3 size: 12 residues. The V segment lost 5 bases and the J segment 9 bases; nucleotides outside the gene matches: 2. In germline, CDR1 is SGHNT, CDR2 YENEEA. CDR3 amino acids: CASSATSGEQFF. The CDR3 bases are TGTGCCAGCAGCGCGACTAGCGGTGAGCAGTTCTTC. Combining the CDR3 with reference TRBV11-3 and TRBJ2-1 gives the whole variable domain EAGVVQSPRYKIIEKKQPVAFWCNPISGHNTLYWYLQNLGQGPELLIRYENEEAVDDSQLPKDRFSAERLKGVDSTLKIQPAELGDSAVYLCASSATSGEQFFGPGTRLTVL.

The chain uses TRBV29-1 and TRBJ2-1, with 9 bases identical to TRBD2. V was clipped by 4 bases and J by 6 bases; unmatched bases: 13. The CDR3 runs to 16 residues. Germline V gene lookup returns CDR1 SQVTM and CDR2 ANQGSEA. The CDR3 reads CSVVVPITSGPNEQFF. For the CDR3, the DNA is TGCAGCGTTGTAGTCCCGATAACTAGCGGGCCCAATGAGCAGTTCTTC.

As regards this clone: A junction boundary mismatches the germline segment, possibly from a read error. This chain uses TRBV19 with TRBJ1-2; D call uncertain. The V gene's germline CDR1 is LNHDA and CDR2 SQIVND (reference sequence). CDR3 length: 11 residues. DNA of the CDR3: TGTGCCAGTATGTCACAGTATCTTAAATCCTTC. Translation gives CASMSQYLKSF.

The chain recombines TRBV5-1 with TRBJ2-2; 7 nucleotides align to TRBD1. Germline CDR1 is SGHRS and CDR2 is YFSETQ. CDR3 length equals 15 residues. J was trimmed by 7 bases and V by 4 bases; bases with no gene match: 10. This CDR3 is CASSPDRVVSGELFF. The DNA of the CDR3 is TGCGCCAGCAGCCCCGACAGGGTTGTCAGCGGGGAGCTGTTTTTT.

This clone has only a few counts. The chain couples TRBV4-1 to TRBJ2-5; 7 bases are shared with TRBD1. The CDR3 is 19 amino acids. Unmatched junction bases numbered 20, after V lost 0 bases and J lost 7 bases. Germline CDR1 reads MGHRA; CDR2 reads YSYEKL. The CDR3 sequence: CASSQDGTANVRTGGTQYF. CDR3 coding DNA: TGCGCCAGCAGCCAAGATGGGACAGCGAACGTACGAACTGGGGGGACCCAGTACTTC.

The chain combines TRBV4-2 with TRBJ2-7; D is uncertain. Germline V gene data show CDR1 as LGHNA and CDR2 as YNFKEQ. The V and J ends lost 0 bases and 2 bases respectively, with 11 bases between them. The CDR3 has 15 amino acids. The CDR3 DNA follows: TGTGCCAGCAGCCAAGATCTCCCGGTGCCCTACGAGCAGTACTTC. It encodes CASSQDLPVPYEQYF.

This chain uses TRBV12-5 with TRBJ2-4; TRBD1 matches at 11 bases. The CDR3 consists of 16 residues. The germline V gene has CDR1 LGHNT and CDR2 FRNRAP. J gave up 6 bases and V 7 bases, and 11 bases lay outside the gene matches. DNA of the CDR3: TGTGCTAGTGCCCCCCGGGGACAGGGGGGCACAAACATTCAGTACTTC. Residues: CASAPRGQGGTNIQYF.

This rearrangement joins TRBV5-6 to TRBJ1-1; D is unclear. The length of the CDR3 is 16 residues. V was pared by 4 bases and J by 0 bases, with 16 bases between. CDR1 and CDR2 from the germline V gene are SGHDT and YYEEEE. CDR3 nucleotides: TGTGCCAGCAGCCCCAATGCGGCTTTCATGAACACTGAAGCTTTCTTT. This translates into CASSPNAAFMNTEAFF.

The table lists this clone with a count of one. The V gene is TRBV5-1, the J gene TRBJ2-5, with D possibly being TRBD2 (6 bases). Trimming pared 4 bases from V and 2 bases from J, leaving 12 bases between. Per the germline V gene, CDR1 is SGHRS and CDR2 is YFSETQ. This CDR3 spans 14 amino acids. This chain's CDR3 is CASSGGTRQETQYF. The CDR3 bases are TGCGCCAGCAGCGGCGGGACTCGTCAAGAGACCCAGTACTTC. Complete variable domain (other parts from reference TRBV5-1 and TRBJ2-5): KAGVTQTPRYLIKTRGQQVTLSCSPISGHRSVSWYQQTPGQGLQFLFEYFSETQRNKGNFPGRFSGRQFSNSRSEMNVSTLELGDSALYLCASSGGTRQETQYFGPGTRLLVL.

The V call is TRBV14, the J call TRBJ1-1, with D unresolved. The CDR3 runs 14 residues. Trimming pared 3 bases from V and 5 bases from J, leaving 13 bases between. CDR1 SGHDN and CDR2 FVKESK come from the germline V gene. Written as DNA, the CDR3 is TGTGCCAGCAGCCACGTTTGGGGAGTGACTGAAGCTTTCTTT. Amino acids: CASSHVWGVTEAFF.

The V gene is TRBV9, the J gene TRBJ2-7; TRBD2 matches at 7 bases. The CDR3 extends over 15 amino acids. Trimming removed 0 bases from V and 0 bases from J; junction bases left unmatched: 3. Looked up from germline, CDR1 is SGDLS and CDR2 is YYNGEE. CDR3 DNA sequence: TGTGCCAGCAGCGTAGAGGGACTACCCTCCTACGAGCAGTACTTC. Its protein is CASSVEGLPSYEQYF.

CDR3 coding DNA: TGTGCCAGCAGCGTAGATCTAGCGGGTCAGGGAGAGACCCAGTACTTC. The encoded protein is CASSVDLAGQGETQYF. The chain recombines TRBV9 with TRBJ2-5; 8 bases map to TRBD2. CDR1 is SGDLS, CDR2 YYNGEE, per germline. The CDR3 sequence is 16 residues long. J gave up 4 bases and V 0 bases, and 8 bases lay outside the gene matches. Variable domain in full (rest from reference TRBV9 and TRBJ2-5): DSGVTQTPKHLITATGQRVTLRCSPRSGDLSVYWYQQSLDQGLQFLIQYYNGEERAKGNILERFSAQQFPDLHSELNLSSLELGDSALYFCASSVDLAGQGETQYFGPGTRLLVL.

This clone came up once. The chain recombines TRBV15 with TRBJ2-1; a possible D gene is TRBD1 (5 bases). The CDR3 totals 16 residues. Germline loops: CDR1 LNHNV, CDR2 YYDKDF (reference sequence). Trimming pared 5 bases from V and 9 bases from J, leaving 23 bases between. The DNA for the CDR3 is TGTGCCACCAGCGAAGGGGTCAACGCCCTGTCGGTTGAGCAGTTCTTC. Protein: CATSEGVNALSVEQFF.

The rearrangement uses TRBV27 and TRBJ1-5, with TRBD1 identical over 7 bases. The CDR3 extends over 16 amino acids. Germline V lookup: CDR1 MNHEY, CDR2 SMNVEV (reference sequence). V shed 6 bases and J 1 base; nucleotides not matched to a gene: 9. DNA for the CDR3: TGTGCCAGCAGCCCCACGACAGGGACGAGCAATCAGCCCCAGCATTTT. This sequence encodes CASSPTTGTSNQPQHF.

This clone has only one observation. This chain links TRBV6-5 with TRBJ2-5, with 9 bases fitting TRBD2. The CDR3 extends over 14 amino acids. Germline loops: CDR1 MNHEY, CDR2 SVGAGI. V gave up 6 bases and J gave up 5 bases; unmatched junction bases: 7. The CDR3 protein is CASRGAGGPETQYF. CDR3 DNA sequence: TGTGCCAGCAGGGGAGCGGGGGGCCCGGAGACCCAGTACTTC.